This TCR beta chain was documented in a study of cytomegalovirus exposure and HLA in healthy donors. This clone has a single count. This table comes from immunoSEQ multiplex PCR, and its TCRdb copy is limited to in-frame clones, with some not included. This repertoire shows roughly 140,000 clones, around nine tenths found once; its top ten account for about 3%. Separate from the roughly 670-subject first cohort, the roughly 110-subject validation cohort was the one that the donors belonged to. V was shortened by 1 base and J by 6 bases, with 9 bases between the two germline ends. This CDR3 spans 14 amino acids. CDR1 and CDR2 (germline): LGHNA, YSLEER.

The chain is built from TRBV4-3 and TRBJ1-4; tentative D call: TRBD1 (5 bases). The receptor's source is a woman younger than 30 in good health and CMV-seropositive. The sequencing input was PBMCs. The CDR3 is CASSQAGGDEKLFF. DNA for the CDR3: TGCGCCAGCAGCCAAGCCGGGGGGGATGAAAAACTGTTTTTT.